This T cell receptor beta chain was sequenced during a study of blood T cell repertoires in COVID-19. Looking at the study overall: Sources were T cells, B-cell-depleted T cells, or PBMCs; the material itself was cDNA or gDNA.

TCRdb keeps only in-frame clones here, not all; method: immunoSEQ multiplex PCR. This table holds about 150,000 clones, about 85% found once. Trimming removed 7 bases from V and 4 bases from J, with 10 bases in between. The V gene's germline CDR1 is MGHDK and CDR2 SYGVNS. CDR3 length: 12 amino acids. This clone was observed a single time. The chain links TRBV25-1 to TRBJ1-2, with TRBD1 as a possible D gene (5 bases). Sequencing was done on a sample of peripheral blood. This sequence was found in a woman aged 60-75 years with COVID-19, enrolled during active disease. CDR3 sequence reads: CASTQGSYGYTF. CDR3 DNA: TGTGCCAGCACCCAGGGATCCTATGGCTACACCTTC.